This section outlines one T cell receptor (beta chain) sequence together with its context. These data belong to a study of blood T cell repertoires in COVID-19. Study context: Sites across the United States, Italy and Spain contributed samples from acute and convalescent COVID-19. Sources were T cells, B-cell-depleted T cells, or PBMCs; the material itself was cDNA or gDNA.

Authors' analysis steps: Counts of nucleated cells, estimated from reference gene primer amplification, were obtained. Measured with immunoSEQ multiplex PCR; TCRdb has only the in-frame clones, and not every one. V and J calls plus clone size are reproduced from that table; the DNA served to infer D and trimming. Seen here are roughly 140,000 clones, 75% to 85% observed once, and the top ten hold 3.5% to 4%. Per germline, CDR1 GTSNPN and CDR2 SVGIG (reference sequence). The V and J ends lost 4 bases and 2 bases, in that order; junction bases with no gene match: 1. The CDR3 is made up of 14 amino acids.

The sample consisted of peripheral blood. The chain combines TRBV30 with TRBJ2-1; 11 nucleotides line up with TRBD2. The receptor was isolated from a man aged 70 or older who had recovered from COVID-19. CDR3 nucleotide sequence: TGTGCCTGGAATAGCGGGAGGGCCTACAATGAGCAGTTCTTC. Translating it yields CAWNSGRAYNEQFF.